The entry below describes one TCR beta chain. Its antigen is as yet unknown. This sample was included in a study of CD8 T cells in Susac syndrome. Study-level results: In Susac syndrome, CD8+ expansion was highest in TEMRA and active disease.

Random hexamers were used to reverse transcribe roughly 0.5 to 1 ug of RNA. immunoSEQ multiplex PCR amplified TCR beta CDR3 across 54 Vbeta, 13 Jbeta. TCRdb reanalysed the immunoSEQ multiplex PCR reads using MiXCR and keeps one entry per CDR3 protein. The sample records about 190,000 distinct CDR3 sequences, approximately 95% being singletons. Germline V lookup: CDR1 LNHDA, CDR2 SQIVND (reference sequence). The CDR3 totals 13 residues. Between the trimmed V and J ends, which lost 8 bases and 0 bases, there was a span of 10 bases. This clonotype was obtained from a human donor with Susac syndrome. Specimen: CD8+ T cells from PBMCs. The rearrangement joins TRBV19 to TRBJ1-1, with D possibly TRBD1 on 5 matching bases. The CDR3 spells CASCGGVNTEAFF. As DNA, the CDR3 is TGTGCCAGTTGCGGGGGGGTGAACACTGAAGCTTTCTTT.